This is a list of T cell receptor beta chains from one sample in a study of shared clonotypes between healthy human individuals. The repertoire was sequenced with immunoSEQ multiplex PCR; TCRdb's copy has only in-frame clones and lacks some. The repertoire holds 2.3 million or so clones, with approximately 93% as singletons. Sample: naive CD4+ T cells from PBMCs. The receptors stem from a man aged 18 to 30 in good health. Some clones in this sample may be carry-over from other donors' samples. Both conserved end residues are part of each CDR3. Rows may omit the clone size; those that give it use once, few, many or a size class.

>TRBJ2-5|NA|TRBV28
CASSFPLTLEPIAETQYF
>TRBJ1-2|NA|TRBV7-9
CASSPNWRGYGYTF
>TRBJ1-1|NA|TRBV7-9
CASSLNHPLNGLGF
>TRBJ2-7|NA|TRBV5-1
CASSLEGEGEQYF
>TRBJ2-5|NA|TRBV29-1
CSVHKERLYMSETQYF
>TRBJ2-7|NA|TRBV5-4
CASSLGSPSLYEQYF
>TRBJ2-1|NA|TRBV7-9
CASSRSSGSLTYNEQFF
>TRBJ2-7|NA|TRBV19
CASRGTGGGQPYEQYF
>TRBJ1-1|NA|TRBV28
CASSTGPEAFF
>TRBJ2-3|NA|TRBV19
CASSTVGSRTDTQYF
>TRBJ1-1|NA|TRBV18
CASSPGTGTEAFF
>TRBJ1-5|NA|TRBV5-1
CASSLDPGYSNQPQHF
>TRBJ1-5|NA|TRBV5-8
CATNRGGAGNQPQHF
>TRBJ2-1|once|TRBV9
CASSVAGVAGNEQFF
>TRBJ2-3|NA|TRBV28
CASSFVVGGYGTDTQYF
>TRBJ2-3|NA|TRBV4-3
CASSRGQGVTTDTQYF